This T cell receptor beta chain stems from a study of cytotoxic CD8 clonotypes in ibrutinib-treated CLL. Profiled with immunoSEQ multiplex PCR; TCRdb holds only in-frame clones, not every one. The table includes under 150,000 clones, 80% detected once. As for this clone: What it binds is unknown.

This CDR3 has 14 residues. Germline V gene sequence: CDR1 MGHRA, CDR2 YSYEKL. V dropped 2 bases and J dropped 15; count of bases not matched to a gene: 7. Findings and limits, study-wide: Clonality grew at ibrutinib response; at progression, it decreased back toward baseline. Public clonotypes, found uncommonly, either contracted or stayed stable on treatment.

Sequenced material: PBMCs, taken after 36 months of ibrutinib treatment. The TCR originated in a human donor with chronic lymphocytic leukemia. V usage is TRBV4-1 and J usage is TRBJ2-1; 13 nucleotides agree with TRBD2. The DNA for the CDR3 is TGCGCCAGCAGCCAATCAACTAGCGGGAGGGCCCGGTTCTTC. Amino acid sequence: CASSQSTSGRARFF.